Presented here are 11 T cell receptor beta chains from one specimen sequenced in a study of CD8+ T cells in alopecia areata. RNA was isolated and reverse transcribed to cDNA, the sequencing template. TCRdb's table, derived via immunoSEQ multiplex PCR, lists solely in-frame clones and lacks some. Here the sample spans 100,000 to 150,000 clones, around two fifths being singletons. Sequenced input: CD4+ T cells sorted from blood. The receptors shown here come from a human donor with alopecia areata.

The chain employs TRBV14 and TRBJ1-5; D not certain. The V end lost 1 base, the J end lost 9 bases, and 10 bases lay between the germline ends. In germline, CDR1 is SGHDN, CDR2 FVKESK. The CDR3 has 13 amino acids. For the CDR3, the DNA is TGTGCCAGCAGCCAAGGCCGTATAGGGCCCCAGCATTTT. It yields the protein CASSQGRIGPQHF.

This clone was observed a handful of times. The rearrangement joins TRBV10-3 to TRBJ2-2; D might be TRBD1 (5 bases). This CDR3 is 15 amino acids long. The germline V gene has CDR1 ENHRY and CDR2 SYGVKD. Trimming pared 3 bases from V and 9 bases from J, leaving 17 bases between. CDR3 residues: CAISEHQGQGRELFF. CDR3 sequence (DNA): TGTGCCATCAGTGAACACCAAGGGCAGGGCCGGGAGCTGTTTTTT.

V usage is TRBV29-1 and J usage is TRBJ1-5; a weak D match, TRBD1 (5 bases). Trimming pared 6 bases from V and 10 bases from J, leaving 19 bases between. CDR3 length: 13 amino acids. Germline CDR1 reads SQVTM; CDR2 reads ANQGSEA. Here the CDR3 reads CSVLATEGGPQHF. The CDR3, as DNA: TGCAGCGTCCTCGCGACAGAGGGCGGACCCCAGCATTTT.

This clone has just a few counts. The J gene is TRBJ2-3, the V gene TRBV4-3; 7 nucleotides agree with TRBD2. The germline CDR1 and CDR2 sequences are LGHNA and YSLEER. The V segment lost 1 base and the J segment 1 base; nucleotides outside the gene matches: 2. This CDR3 spans 15 amino acids. The CDR3 is CASSQGLAGTDTQYF. For the CDR3, the DNA is TGCGCCAGCAGCCAAGGGCTAGCGGGCACAGATACGCAGTATTTT.

This clone was seen a few times. The J gene is TRBJ2-2, the V gene TRBV5-1; no firm D call. This CDR3 region has 14 residues. The germline V gene encodes CDR1 SGHRS and CDR2 YFSETQ. V shed 0 bases and J shed 3 bases, with 6 bases lying between them. The CDR3 loop reads CASSLGEYTGELFF. The CDR3 DNA is TGCGCCAGCAGCTTGGGAGAATACACCGGGGAGCTGTTTTTT.

Only a few counts were recorded for this clone. CDR3 in DNA: TGTGCCAGCTCACAACGCGGGGGATTCACAGATACGCAGTATTTT. This codes for CASSQRGGFTDTQYF. The V gene is TRBV18, the J gene TRBJ2-3; 7 bases fit TRBD2. The CDR3 totals 15 residues. In germline, CDR1 is KGHSH, CDR2 LQKENI. V lost 4 bases and J lost 2; bases outside the gene matches: 6.

The CDR3 protein is CASSYQGKTEAFF. The CDR3 nucleotides read TGTGCCAGCAGTTATCAGGGGAAGACTGAAGCTTTCTTT. The gene calls are TRBV6-6 and TRBJ1-1; D is possibly TRBD1 (6 bases). The CDR3 has 13 amino acids. CDR1 is MNHNY and CDR2 is SVGAGI in the germline V gene (reference sequence). The V and J ends lost 3 bases and 5 bases respectively, with 10 bases between them.

This rearrangement joins TRBV7-8 to TRBJ1-1; tentative D call: TRBD1 (6 bases). V lost 6 bases and J lost 5, with 16 bases in between. Per the germline V gene, CDR1 is SGHVS and CDR2 is FQNEAQ. The CDR3 runs 14 residues. CDR3 sequence reads: CASRAGDFKTEAFF. The DNA for the CDR3 is TGTGCCAGCAGAGCAGGGGATTTTAAGACTGAAGCTTTCTTT. The variable domain in full, completed from reference TRBV7-8 and TRBJ1-1, reads GAGVSQSPRYKVAKRGQDVALRCDPISGHVSLFWYQQALGQGPEFLTYFQNEAQLDKSGLPSDRFFAERPEGSVSTLKIQRTQQEDSAVYLCASRAGDFKTEAFFGQGTRLTVV.

This sequence joins TRBV29-1 and TRBJ2-1, with 8 positions matching TRBD2. Germline CDR1 SQVTM, CDR2 ANQGSEA. V shed 0 bases, J shed 10 bases, and the junction held 5 bases outside the gene matches. The CDR3 contains 13 residues. CDR3 loop: CSVEDSGGGEQFF. CDR3 DNA: TGCAGCGTTGAAGACAGCGGGGGCGGCGAGCAGTTCTTC.

This clone was seen only a few times. The V call is TRBV19, the J call TRBJ2-7, with D possibly called TRBD1 or TRBD2 (5 bases each). Trimming cost V 8 bases and J 9 bases, with 14 bases left between them. This CDR3 comprises 11 residues. CDR1 and CDR2 from the germline V gene are LNHDA and SQIVND (reference sequence). The CDR3 here is CASQRPGRQYF. CDR3 DNA sequence: TGTGCCAGTCAACGGCCGGGGCGGCAGTACTTC.

CDR3 region: CSVEVNSGNTIYF. The CDR3 bases are TGCAGCGTTGAAGTTAACTCTGGAAACACCATATATTTT. This rearrangement joins TRBV29-1 to TRBJ1-3; D uncertain. The length of the CDR3 is 13 residues. CDR1 and CDR2 (germline): SQVTM, ANQGSEA. V lost 1 base to trimming and J lost 0 bases, with 4 bases between them.